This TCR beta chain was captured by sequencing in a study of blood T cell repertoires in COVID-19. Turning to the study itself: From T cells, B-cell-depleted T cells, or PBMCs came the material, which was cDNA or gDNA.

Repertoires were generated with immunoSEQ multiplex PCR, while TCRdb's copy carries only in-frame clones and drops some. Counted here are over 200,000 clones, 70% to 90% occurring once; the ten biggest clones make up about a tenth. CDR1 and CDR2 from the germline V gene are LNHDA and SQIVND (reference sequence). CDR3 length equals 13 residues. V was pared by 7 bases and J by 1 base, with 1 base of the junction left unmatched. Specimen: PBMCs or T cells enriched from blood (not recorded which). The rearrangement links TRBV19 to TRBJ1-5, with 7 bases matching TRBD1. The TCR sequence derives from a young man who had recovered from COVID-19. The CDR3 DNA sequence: TGTGCCAGTACGGACAGGAGCAATCAGCCCCAGCATTTT. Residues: CASTDRSNQPQHF.